The 10 T cell receptor beta chains reported below all come from one sample, sequenced in a study of control samples from healthy donors and cancer patients. TCRdb keeps only in-frame clones here, not all; method: immunoSEQ multiplex PCR. This sample has about 140,000 clones, with roughly 92% found just once. Sequences were obtained from blood. The receptors come from a young man in good health.

This sequence joins TRBV7-9 and TRBJ2-1; D is uncertain. The CDR3 spans 19 residues. CDR1 and CDR2 from the germline V gene are SEHNR and FQNEAQ (reference sequence). V was shortened by 2 bases and J by 3 bases, with 23 bases between the two germline ends. CDR3 sequence (DNA): TGTGCCAGCAGCTTAAGCTCCCCTCGGCGCTCCGATAGCTACAATGAGCAGTTCTTC. Residues: CASSLSSPRRSDSYNEQFF.

The chain uses TRBV28 and TRBJ2-1, with TRBD2 matching 10 bases. V lost 1 base, J lost 0 bases, and 0 bases stayed unmatched. The CDR3 covers 16 residues. Germline-derived CDR1 and CDR2 are MDHEN and SYDVKM. The CDR3, as DNA: TGTGCCAGCAGTTTATCTAGCGGGAGCTCCTACAATGAGCAGTTCTTC. Its protein product is CASSLSSGSSYNEQFF. Filled out from reference TRBV28 and TRBJ2-1, the complete variable domain reads DVKVTQSSRYLVKRTGEKVFLECVQDMDHENMFWYRQDPGLGLRLIYFSYDVKMKEKGDIPEGYSVSREKKERFSLILESASTNQTSMYLCASSLSSGSSYNEQFFGPGTRLTVL.

The V call is TRBV28, the J call TRBJ2-7, with 8 bases that match TRBD2. J was trimmed by 0 bases and V by 5 bases; bases with no gene match: 3. Germline loops: CDR1 MDHEN, CDR2 SYDVKM. CDR3 length: 14 residues. In DNA form, the CDR3 reads TGTGCCAGCAGTGGGACTAGTGCCTCCTACGAGCAGTACTTC. As protein: CASSGTSASYEQYF.

The V and J genes are TRBV28 and TRBJ1-2; 9 bases line up with TRBD1. The CDR3 has 15 residues. The trim removed 10 bases at V and 1 base at J, leaving 10 bases unmatched. Looked up from germline, CDR1 is MDHEN and CDR2 is SYDVKM. The CDR3 spells CATSGTGTSNYGYTF. The CDR3 DNA is TGTGCCACATCCGGGACAGGGACCAGTAACTATGGCTACACCTTC.

The CDR3 loop reads CASGDRGLSLSYEQYF. CDR3 coding DNA: TGTGCCAGCGGCGACAGGGGCCTCAGTCTGTCCTACGAGCAGTACTTC. The V and J genes are TRBV2 and TRBJ2-7, with 8 bases aligning to TRBD1. The length of the CDR3 is 16 residues. The germline gives CDR1 SNHLY, CDR2 FYNNEI. J gave up 1 base and V 8 bases, and 13 bases lay outside the gene matches.

The V gene is TRBV11-3, the J gene TRBJ1-1, with a weak D call TRBD1 (5 bases). Deletions cut 2 bases from V and 4 bases from J, with 8 bases between. The germline CDR1 and CDR2 sequences are SGHNT and YENEEA. The CDR3 sequence is 13 residues long. The CDR3 DNA sequence: TGTGCCAGCAGCTTATTCGACAGCACTGAAGCTTTCTTT. As protein: CASSLFDSTEAFF. The entire variable domain, with the rest obtained from reference TRBV11-3 and TRBJ1-1, is as follows: EAGVVQSPRYKIIEKKQPVAFWCNPISGHNTLYWYLQNLGQGPELLIRYENEEAVDDSQLPKDRFSAERLKGVDSTLKIQPAELGDSAVYLCASSLFDSTEAFFGQGTRLTVV.

This clone has a single count. This sequence joins TRBV10-3 and TRBJ2-7; D is unclear. CDR3 size: 12 residues. V lost 4 bases to trimming and J lost 7 bases, with 11 bases between them. Germline V CDR1 and CDR2: ENHRY, SYGVKD. CDR3 in DNA: TGTGCCATCAGTGGCGACTTGCTGGAGCAGTACTTC. Encoded protein: CAISGDLLEQYF.

The CDR3 nucleotides read TGTGCCAGCAGCTTGGGAGGGTCTAACTATGGCTACACCTTC. This gives the protein CASSLGGSNYGYTF. The genes are TRBV5-4 and TRBJ1-2; the D is unclear. CDR1 and CDR2 (germline): SGHNT, YYREEE (reference sequence). This CDR3 is built from 14 residues. Trimming stripped 0 bases from V and 0 bases from J, with 6 bases between.

V and J are TRBV2 and TRBJ2-2; TRBD1 is a possible D gene (6 bases). Germline V CDR1 and CDR2: SNHLY, FYNNEI. Trimming removed 6 bases at V and 1 base at J, with 9 bases between. The CDR3 spans 14 residues. The CDR3 region has the DNA TGTGCCAGCAGAGAGGACAGGAACACCGGGGAGCTGTTTTTT. Protein: CASREDRNTGELFF.

The chain employs TRBV12-5 and TRBJ2-3; 8 nucleotides align to TRBD1. Trimming took 1 base from V and 2 from J; bases not matched to a gene: 20. Germline V gene lookup returns CDR1 LGHNT and CDR2 FRNRAP. The CDR3 length is 21 residues. In nucleotides, the CDR3 is TGTGCTAGTGGTTTGGGCAGAGGACAGGGACTCCGAACCCGCATCACAGATACGCAGTATTTT. Translating gives CASGLGRGQGLRTRITDTQYF.